This entry lists 23 T cell receptor beta chains sequenced from one sample in a study of blood T cells in healthy people across ages. A J-beta primer mix and a sample-barcoded 5' primer were used in a second PCR of roughly 6 to 11 cycles. Using its own MiXCR run on the 5' RACE reads, TCRdb lists one record per CDR3 protein. In the table there are 550,000 to 750,000 distinct CDR3 sequences, over 20% of which are singletons. The sequenced material came from blood. The receptors were gathered from a man in his sixties or seventies in good health.

A few counts support this clonotype. V gene TRBV5-1 combines with J gene TRBJ1-2; 8 positions match TRBD1. CDR3 length: 13 amino acids. The V gene's germline CDR1 is SGHRS and CDR2 YFSETQ. The V gene end was trimmed by 3 bases and the J gene end by 8 bases; junction bases not matched to a gene: 6. CDR3 sequence (DNA): TGCGCCAGCAGCTCGGGACAGGCGCGGGGCTACACCTTC. It encodes CASSSGQARGYTF.

In this sample, this clonotype turned up a few times. The J gene is TRBJ2-5, the V gene TRBV27; 10 bases line up with TRBD2. The germline gives CDR1 MNHEY, CDR2 SMNVEV (reference sequence). Trimming at V came to 10 bases and at J to 0 bases, leaving 5 bases not matched to a gene. This CDR3 is 14 amino acids long. This chain's CDR3 is CATSTSGYQETQYF. The CDR3 nucleotides read TGTGCCACCTCGACTAGCGGGTACCAAGAGACCCAGTACTTC.

The sample holds a few counts of this clonotype. V gene TRBV20-1 combines with J gene TRBJ1-6; weak D call: TRBD1 (6 bases). Germline values: CDR1 DFQATT, CDR2 SNEGSKA (reference sequence). The CDR3 runs 15 residues. V lost 4 bases and J 6 bases, leaving 16 bases between the germline ends. The CDR3 is CSATATGGANSPLHF. The CDR3 DNA follows: TGCAGTGCTACGGCGACTGGGGGCGCTAATTCACCCCTCCACTTT.

This clonotype has more than one count but fewer than ten. CDR3 sequence reads: CASSPGSGRGGEKLFF. The CDR3 nucleotides read TGCGCCAGCAGCCCTGGCTCAGGCAGGGGTGGAGAAAAACTGTTTTTT. V usage is TRBV4-1 and J usage is TRBJ1-4; tentatively, D is TRBD1 (6 bases). Trimming shortened V by 4 bases and J by 8 bases, and 20 bases separated the two germline ends. The germline V gene has CDR1 MGHRA and CDR2 YSYEKL. The CDR3 contains 16 residues.

This chain connects TRBV6-6 to TRBJ2-3, with 9 positions matching TRBD2. The germline CDR1 and CDR2 sequences are MNHNY and SVGAGI (reference sequence). The trim removed 1 base at V and 8 bases at J, leaving 13 bases unmatched. This CDR3 is 17 amino acids long. The CDR3, as DNA: TGTGCCAGCAGTTACTTTGGTGGGGCTAGCGGGAAGGGTACGCAGTATTTT. This translates into CASSYFGGASGKGTQYF.

The chain links TRBV7-9 to TRBJ2-5, with D hard to call. Matching the DNA end better, TRBJ2-1 makes the J call doubtful. The CDR3 loop spans 15 amino acids. Germline CDR1 and CDR2: SEHNR and FQNEAQ (reference sequence). As DNA, the CDR3 is TGTGCCAGCAGCCCAACCGCGGATCCCTACAATGAGCAGTTCTTC. It yields the protein CASSPTADPYNEQFF.

The chain carries TRBV7-2 and TRBJ1-1; D unresolved. Germline CDR1 reads SGHTA; CDR2 reads FQGNSA. This CDR3 has 15 residues. Trimming took off 5 bases at V and 10 bases at J, with 23 bases between the two ends. Here the CDR3 reads CASSVSQVSGSGAFF. DNA of the CDR3: TGTGCCAGCAGCGTCAGCCAAGTAAGCGGGTCGGGAGCTTTCTTT.

This clonotype has just a few counts. The chain recombines TRBV18 with TRBJ1-1, with a possible D match to TRBD1 (5 bases). The CDR3 runs 14 residues. Trimming cost V 1 base and J 8 bases, with 14 bases left between them. Germline lookup yields CDR1 KGHSH and CDR2 LQKENI. CDR3 in DNA: TGTGCCAGCTCACCACTAGCAGGGAGAATCGAAGCTTTCTTT. This codes for CASSPLAGRIEAFF.

In its sample, this clonotype was seen a few times. The chain uses TRBV14 and TRBJ1-6; D may be TRBD1 (5 bases). The CDR3 contains 13 residues. V was pared by 4 bases and J by 10 bases, with 11 bases between. CDR1 and CDR2 from the germline V gene are SGHDN and FVKESK. In DNA, the CDR3 is TGTGCCAGCAGCCGGGGGGGGAACTCACCCCTCCACTTT. Residues: CASSRGGNSPLHF.

This clonotype was observed a few times. This sequence joins TRBV12-3 or TRBV12-4 and TRBJ2-4; D is possibly TRBD2 (6 bases). V gave up 2 bases and J gave up 1 base, with 6 bases separating them. CDR3 length: 14 residues. The CDR3 nucleotides read TGTGCCAGCAGTTTACGGGGGGCCAAAAACATTCAGTACTTC. Its protein product is CASSLRGAKNIQYF.

This clonotype appeared a few times. This chain links TRBV6-5 with TRBJ2-5, with TRBD2 matching over 11 bases. The DNA end is more similar to TRBJ2-7, so the J call may be wrong. This CDR3 contains 16 residues. CDR1 is MNHEY and CDR2 is SVGAGI in the germline V gene. The CDR3 DNA sequence: TGTGCCAGCAGCTCCGCGGGACTAGCGGAAGGATACGAGCAGTACTTC. Translating gives CASSSAGLAEGYEQYF.

V gene TRBV20-1 combines with J gene TRBJ2-7; 13 bases are shared with TRBD2. Trimming took 2 bases from V and 2 from J; bases not matched to a gene: 6. CDR1 is DFQATT and CDR2 is SNEGSKA in the germline V gene (reference sequence). CDR3 length: 16 residues. CDR3: CSARPRGTSGAYEQYF. The CDR3 DNA reads as TGCAGTGCTAGACCAAGGGGGACTAGCGGGGCCTACGAGCAGTACTTC.

A few counts support this clonotype. The J gene is TRBJ2-5, the V gene TRBV10-2, with TRBD1 matching 9 bases. The J call may be wrong; the DNA end is better matched by TRBJ2-7. The CDR3 sequence is 15 residues long. CDR1 and CDR2 (germline): WSHSY, SAAADI. The CDR3 sequence is CASRGSGTGLREQYF. The CDR3 region has the DNA TGCGCCAGCAGGGGATCCGGGACAGGGCTCCGCGAGCAGTACTTC.

This sequence joins TRBV12-3 or TRBV12-4 and TRBJ2-2, with 8 nucleotides matching TRBD1. The V and J ends lost 3 bases and 5 bases, in that order; junction bases with no gene match: 8. The CDR3 loop spans 16 amino acids. Written as DNA, the CDR3 is TGTGCCAGCAGTTTTAAGGGGACAGGATTTACCGGGGAGCTGTTTTTT. Translating it yields CASSFKGTGFTGELFF.

This clonotype occurred a few times. The DNA for the CDR3 is TGCGCCAGCAGCCTTGGACAGGGAAGGAGCACAGATACGCAGTATTTT. Translating gives CASSLGQGRSTDTQYF. V and J are TRBV5-1 and TRBJ2-3; 8 bases map to TRBD1. Germline values: CDR1 SGHRS, CDR2 YFSETQ. V dropped 4 bases and J dropped 0; count of bases not matched to a gene: 7. The CDR3 is 16 amino acids.

With regard to this clonotype: Germline and junction disagree at one end, which may indicate a read error. The chain joins TRBV10-3 to TRBJ2-3; 14 nucleotides agree with TRBD2. Germline loops: CDR1 ENHRY, CDR2 SYGVKD. This CDR3 has 16 residues. The CDR3 DNA reads as TGCGCCAGCAGTGAGGGGACTAGCGGGAGACCAGATACGCAGTATTTT. Protein sequence: CASSEGTSGRPDTQYF.

This clonotype was seen ten or more times. The chain couples TRBV6-6 to TRBJ2-5, with D tentatively TRBD1 (5 bases). The CDR3 runs to 13 residues. The germline V and J ends were trimmed by 2 bases and 7 bases, with 11 bases remaining between them. Germline CDR1 and CDR2: MNHNY and SVGAGI (reference sequence). The CDR3 loop is CASSYQQGVTQYF. CDR3 nucleotide sequence: TGTGCCAGCAGTTACCAGCAGGGTGTGACCCAGTACTTC.

This clonotype was detected only once. The chain employs TRBV9 and TRBJ2-3; weak D call: TRBD2 (6 bases). CDR1 is SGDLS, CDR2 YYNGEE, per germline. The CDR3 length is 17 residues. Trimming took 0 bases from V and 5 from J, leaving 19 bases between them. DNA of the CDR3: TGTGCCAGCAGCGTAGCTGAAAGCTGGAGGGCCGTAGATACGCAGTATTTT. Protein product: CASSVAESWRAVDTQYF.

This chain links TRBV20-1 with TRBJ1-4; D is possibly TRBD1 (6 bases). The ends were cut back, 2 bases at V and 2 bases at J, with 12 bases in the middle. CDR3 size: 15 residues. Per germline, CDR1 DFQATT and CDR2 SNEGSKA (reference sequence). The CDR3 spells CSARRPGATNEKLFF. Here the CDR3 DNA reads TGCAGTGCTAGACGACCAGGGGCTACTAATGAAAAACTGTTTTTT.

The chain carries TRBV5-1 and TRBJ2-7; 7 nucleotides agree with TRBD1. V trimming: 3 bases; J trimming: 5 bases; junction bases outside the gene matches: 8. CDR1 is SGHRS and CDR2 is YFSETQ in the germline V gene. CDR3 length equals 14 residues. CDR3 sequence: CASSSQGVEHEQYF. In DNA, the CDR3 is TGCGCCAGCAGCTCCCAGGGGGTAGAGCACGAGCAGTACTTC.

The chain uses TRBV7-8 and TRBJ2-5; 11 bases agree with TRBD2. The J call is in doubt because the DNA end fits TRBJ2-7 better. This CDR3 region has 19 residues. CDR1 and CDR2 (germline): SGHVS, FQNEAQ. The CDR3 bases are TGTGCCAGCAGCTCCGGCGGGGTGATACTAGCGGGAGCCTCCTACGAGCAGTACTTC. This sequence encodes CASSSGGVILAGASYEQYF.

This clonotype showed up many times. V and J are TRBV7-2 and TRBJ2-7; 7 positions match TRBD2. J lost 4 bases, V lost 6 bases, and 6 bases had no gene match. Germline lookup yields CDR1 SGHTA and CDR2 FQGNSA. The CDR3 is 13 amino acids. The chain's CDR3 is CASSNAGGYEQYF. The CDR3 DNA is TGTGCCAGCAGTAACGCCGGGGGGTACGAGCAGTACTTC.

This clonotype occurred a few times. This chain links TRBV20-1 with TRBJ1-1, with 7 bases fitting TRBD1. The CDR3 consists of 13 residues. Germline V CDR1 and CDR2: DFQATT, SNEGSKA (reference sequence). With 6 bases clipped from V and 1 base from J, the junction kept 5 bases outside the gene matches. CDR3 region: CSAEGATNTEAFF. The CDR3 bases are TGCAGTGCGGAGGGGGCTACGAACACTGAAGCTTTCTTT.